These T cell receptor beta chains were read from a single sample in a study of response to subunit inactivated influenza vaccine. MiXCR, applied by TCRdb to the RT-PCR reads, yields one record per CDR3 protein. The table includes 290,000 or so distinct CDR3 sequences, 20% to 25% detected once. The sample was PBMCs from blood, taken 21 months after vaccination. Receptor source: a man in his fifties or sixties who received an inactivated influenza vaccine. The CDR3 runs from the conserved cysteine through the conserved F or W. D genes are given only for firm matches. Clone size is given for some rows only: seen once, a few or many times, or a class if the clone is expanded.

NA	TRBV20-1	TRBD2	TRBJ2-5	CSALSLREAQETQYF	TGCAGTGCTCTCTCCCTCCGGGAGGCACAAGAGACCCAGTACTTC
few	TRBV7-2	NA	TRBJ2-3	CATGLQASDSDTQYF	TGTGCCACCGGACTCCAGGCTAGCGATTCTGATACGCAGTATTTT
few	TRBV7-9	NA	TRBJ2-5	CASVRTEETQYF	TGTGCCAGCGTCCGGACAGAAGAGACCCAGTACTTC
NA	TRBV6-2/TRBV6-3	TRBD2	TRBJ2-7	CASSYFPSGPFSYEQYF	TGTGCCAGCAGTTACTTTCCTAGCGGTCCTTTCTCCTACGAGCAGTACTTC
NA	TRBV9	NA	TRBJ2-3	CASSVTTADTQYF	TGTGCCAGCAGCGTGACCACGGCAGATACGCAGTATTTT
NA	TRBV6-5	TRBD1	TRBJ1-4	CASSPRQGETNEKLFF	TGTGCCAGCAGTCCTCGACAGGGTGAGACTAATGAAAAACTGTTTTTT
NA	TRBV29-1	TRBD1	TRBJ2-5	CSVAHRGQETQYF	TGCAGCGTTGCTCACAGGGGGCAAGAGACCCAGTACTTC
NA	TRBV5-1	TRBD1	TRBJ2-3	CASSHGQGSDTQYF	TGCGCCAGCAGCCACGGACAGGGCTCAGATACGCAGTATTTT
NA	TRBV7-2	NA	TRBJ1-5	CASSLGGGTKPQHF	TGTGCCAGCAGCTTAGGCGGGGGTACAAAGCCCCAGCATTTT
NA	TRBV12-3/TRBV12-4	TRBD1	TRBJ1-6	CASTYVRSGTGTTLHF	TGTGCCAGCACCTACGTTAGATCCGGGACAGGAACTACCCTCCACTTT
NA	TRBV11-2	NA	TRBJ1-4	CASSLGRVEKLFF	TGTGCCAGCAGCTTAGGCAGGGTGGAAAAACTGTTTTTT
few	TRBV7-2	TRBD1	TRBJ2-7	CASSLTGYEQYF	TGTGCCAGCAGTTTGACAGGGTACGAGCAGTACTTC
many	TRBV5-1	NA	TRBJ2-2	CASSRRAGAANTGELFF	TGCGCCAGCAGCCGGAGGGCCGGAGCGGCGAACACCGGGGAGCTGTTTTTT
NA	TRBV14	NA	TRBJ2-1	CASSRMIPYNEQFF	TGTGCCAGCAGCCGAATGATCCCCTACAATGAGCAGTTCTTC
few	TRBV30	NA	TRBJ2-5	CAWSDGSETQYF	TGTGCCTGGAGTGACGGGAGTGAGACCCAGTACTTC
few	TRBV6-1	NA	TRBJ2-3	CASSDLPRGADTQYF	TGTGCCAGCAGTGACTTGCCTAGAGGGGCAGATACGCAGTATTTT
once	TRBV2	NA	TRBJ2-7	CASSSMATYEQYF	TGTGCCAGCAGTTCGATGGCGACCTACGAGCAGTACTTC
NA	TRBV7-9	NA	TRBJ2-7	CASSPRGPYEQYF	TGTGCCAGCAGCCCCAGGGGACCCTACGAGCAGTACTTC
NA	TRBV20-1	NA	TRBJ1-5	CSAHREFNQPQHF	TGCAGTGCTCACAGGGAGTTCAATCAGCCCCAGCATTTT
many	TRBV12-3/TRBV12-4	NA	TRBJ1-3	CASSLDTSGNTIYF	TGTGCCAGCAGTCTTGACACCTCTGGAAACACCATATATTTT
once	TRBV3-1	NA	TRBJ1-1	CASSQNAVNTEAFF	TGTGCCAGCAGCCAAAACGCGGTAAACACTGAAGCTTTCTTT
NA	TRBV19	NA	TRBJ2-5	CASSATRGETQYF	TGTGCCAGTAGTGCGACCCGGGGAGAGACCCAGTACTTC
NA	TRBV5-1	NA	TRBJ2-6	CASSFEQSGANVLTF	TGCGCCAGCAGCTTCGAGCAATCTGGGGCCAACGTCCTGACTTTC
NA	TRBV12-3/TRBV12-4	NA	TRBJ2-3	CASSFPADTQYF	TGTGCCAGCAGTTTTCCCGCAGATACGCAGTATTTT
NA	TRBV10-3	TRBD1	TRBJ2-3	CAISPGQTDTQYF	TGTGCCATCAGTCCGGGACAGACAGATACGCAGTATTTT
NA	TRBV6-1	TRBD1	TRBJ1-1	CASNPSGTGGDGEAFF	TGTGCCAGCAACCCGTCCGGGACAGGCGGCGATGGGGAAGCTTTCTTT
NA	TRBV11-2	NA	TRBJ1-1	CASSSTAGSESFF	TGTGCCAGCAGCTCCACCGCGGGCAGTGAATCTTTCTTT
NA	TRBV11-1	NA	TRBJ2-2	CASSLARGPSTGELFF	TGTGCCAGCAGCTTAGCCCGGGGTCCGAGCACCGGGGAGCTGTTTTTT
NA	TRBV12-3/TRBV12-4	NA	TRBJ1-1	CASTLSWGPNTEAFF	TGTGCCAGCACCCTCTCTTGGGGCCCGAACACTGAAGCTTTCTTT
many	TRBV5-1	TRBD1	TRBJ2-6	CASSQGAGANVLTF	TGCGCCAGCAGCCAGGGGGCTGGGGCCAACGTCCTGACTTTC
many	TRBV20-1	TRBD1	TRBJ1-2	CSARVSGGRYGYTF	TGCAGTGCTAGAGTATCAGGGGGTCGGTATGGCTACACCTTC
NA	TRBV4-3	TRBD2	TRBJ2-5	CASSQDRLAGAETQYF	TGCGCCAGCAGCCAAGATCGACTAGCGGGGGCGGAGACCCAGTACTTC
NA	TRBV12-3/TRBV12-4	NA	TRBJ2-1	CASTKGDEQFF	TGTGCCAGCACCAAGGGCGATGAGCAGTTCTTC
NA	TRBV2	NA	TRBJ2-1	CASSDYSDEQFF	TGTGCCAGCAGTGATTATAGCGATGAGCAGTTCTTC
few	TRBV6-1	NA	TRBJ2-1	CASSFTEGGNEQFF	TGTGCCAGCAGCTTCACAGAGGGGGGCAACGAGCAGTTCTTC
NA	TRBV7-2	TRBD2	TRBJ2-1	CASSLNPGGSYNEQFF	TGTGCCAGCAGCTTAAATCCGGGGGGCTCCTACAATGAGCAGTTCTTC
NA	TRBV7-9	NA	TRBJ2-4	CASSLEGWRGNIQYF	TGTGCCAGCAGCTTAGAAGGGTGGAGGGGTAACATTCAGTACTTC
NA	TRBV12-3/TRBV12-4	TRBD2	TRBJ2-1	CASTLLAGLHNEQFF	TGTGCCAGCACCTTACTAGCGGGACTTCACAATGAGCAGTTCTTC
NA	TRBV12-3/TRBV12-4	NA	TRBJ1-1	CASSPGFEAFF	TGTGCCAGCAGCCCAGGGTTCGAAGCTTTCTTT
NA	TRBV28	TRBD1	TRBJ1-1	CASSLLTGAKNTEAFF	TGTGCCAGCAGTTTGCTTACAGGGGCAAAGAACACTGAAGCTTTCTTT
NA	TRBV18	NA	TRBJ2-7	CASSPVEETYEQYF	TGTGCCAGCTCACCCGTTGAGGAAACCTACGAGCAGTACTTC